This note documents a single T cell receptor beta chain sequence. This entry comes from a study of blood T cell repertoires in COVID-19. Looking at the study overall: COVID-19 samples, acute and convalescent, were from the United States, Italy and Spain. Sample material is recorded as cDNA or gDNA derived from T cells, B-cell-depleted T cells, or PBMCs.

As processed by the authors: For nucleated cells, counts were estimated from reference gene primer amplification. Using immunoSEQ multiplex PCR, the repertoire was profiled, and TCRdb retains in-frame clones only, with some absent. Clone size and the V and J calls come from that table; the DNA yielded D and trimming. The sample shows approximately 46,000 clones, about 85% of them seen only once. Sequenced: peripheral blood. The TCR originated in a human donor in a cohort sampled during active COVID-19.

The CDR3 loop reads CASSISRGSYNEQFF. DNA for the CDR3: TGTGCCAGTAGTATCAGTAGGGGCTCCTACAATGAGCAGTTCTTC. The rearrangement links TRBV19 to TRBJ2-1, with D tentatively TRBD1 (5 bases). CDR3 length: 15 residues. Trimming removed 3 bases from V and 0 bases from J, with 9 bases in between. Germline V gene data show CDR1 as LNHDA and CDR2 as SQIVND (reference sequence).